Sequencing of this T cell receptor (beta chain) was carried out in a study of blood T cell repertoires in COVID-19. CDR1 is MNHEY, CDR2 SMNVEV, per germline (reference sequence). The CDR3 covers 14 residues. V lost 5 bases and J 4 bases, leaving 12 bases between the germline ends. TCRdb's table, derived via immunoSEQ multiplex PCR, lists solely in-frame clones and lacks some. Among 200,000 to 300,000 clones, around 89% were seen once, and the ten largest hold over 3.5%. A single count supports this clone. The sequence derives from a woman in her thirties or forties with acute or convalescent COVID-19. The chain uses TRBV27 and TRBJ1-5; D is perhaps TRBD1 (5 bases). Source material: peripheral blood. The CDR3 loop is CASSPQGPNQPQHF. The CDR3 DNA sequence: TGTGCCAGCAGTCCGCAGGGCCCTAATCAGCCCCAGCATTTT.